This TCR beta chain appears in the sequencing data of a study of regulatory T cells in long-lasting Graves disease (dated by TCRdb to the early 2020s). General notes on the study: In the newly diagnosed Graves' disease group, patients had been taking antithyroid drugs for less than 3 months. A total of around 35 samples were covered by TCR sequencing, comprising approximately 13 persistent and about 20 newly diagnosed Graves' disease patients. Peripheral blood TCR sequencing and RNA sequencing compared persistent Graves' disease patients with newly diagnosed Graves' disease patients. The study was registered as a clinical trial and conducted in China.

Library creation used multiplex PCR. The reads were generated on an Illumina HiSeq 4000. CDR3 regions were amplified by Arm-PCR with iRepertoire HTBI primers to construct TCR beta libraries. PCR products were gel purified before sequencing. Under the source paper's analysis protocol: A total of 62 TRBV and 14 TRBJ segments were identified across samples and were used for gene usage analysis of CDR3 amino acid clonotypes. COPE and FqMerger were used to merge filtered high-quality paired reads into contigs. BLAST was used to align contigs to IMGT TRBV, TRBD and TRBJ reference genes, and CDR3 was defined according to IMGT. Any clonotype with a frequency above 0.1% was classified as a highly expanded clone. Shannon entropy was used to measure repertoire diversity, and the Gini coefficient was used to measure V-J evenness. Clonotypes shared by more than one individual were considered public. The public reads were reprocessed in TCRdb via fastp at Q25 and MiXCR, keeping in-frame beta chains. Each record represents a unique CDR3 protein, reported with the most common genes and DNA among its rows. TCRdb's processing, not the authors', yielded these V and J calls. This sample comprises about 460,000 distinct CDR3 sequences, 12% to 15% of them detected only once. The ten largest account for approximately 17% of the sample.

What the research found in general, with its limitations: Only peripheral blood was studied, because thyroid tissue, the primary lesion, was inaccessible. Persistent patients shared more public clonotypes among themselves (around 2,500) than newly diagnosed patients did (nearly 1,000). Sequencing and analysis were restricted to the TCR beta chain. Lower TCR Shannon entropy and fewer highly expanded clones were observed in persistent Graves' disease patients than in newly diagnosed patients, which suggested clonal expansion. The small sample size was acknowledged by the authors as a limitation that may reduce accuracy.

The intended sense of this specimen's time point label: newly diagnosed GD, antithyroid drugs for less than 3 months. RNA was extracted from PBMCs in TRIzol for both TCR sequencing and RNA sequencing. The diagnosis of Graves' disease was made according to American Thyroid Association guidelines. Patients were recruited from an endocrinology department in Xi'an, China. From each patient, around 9 milliliters of peripheral blood was collected into an EDTA anticoagulant tube. Ficoll Paque Plus density gradient separation was used to isolate PBMCs, and no additional T cell sorting was done. An Agilent 2100 Bioanalyzer and agarose gel were used to check RNA quality, while a NanoDrop 2000 measured RNA concentration. Concerning this clonotype: Its target antigen remains unknown. No much larger clonotype is one base removed from it; base qualities were not supplied.

In addition, the sample was reused for a study of T cells in Graves' hyperthyroidism and ophthalmopathy. The second paper states: Stable Graves' hyperthyroidism was defined as the absence of progression to ophthalmopathy over 18 months of follow-up. Hyperthyroidism patients were newly diagnosed, with disease duration under 2 months, and aged 18 to 65 years. The study excluded patients with uncontrolled infections, other autoimmune diseases, pregnancy or lactation. Diagnoses were based on clinical symptoms, serum thyroxine and TRAb, thyroid ultrasound and orbital computed tomography. The TCR CDR3 was subjected to a first round of RT-PCR using the HTBI primer set and the Qiagen OneStep RT-PCR kit. Most expanded thyroid clonotypes (frequency above 0.001) were also detected in blood, a finding suggesting that blood repertoires may reflect thyroid immune responses. A 13 V-J signature model separated ophthalmopathy from stable hyperthyroidism, with around 88% sensitivity and 81% to 83% specificity in cross-validation and 80%/75% in testing. In validation, the model predicted progression to ophthalmopathy a median of about 6.8 months before onset, with about 71% sensitivity and roughly 73% specificity. To identify distinguishing TCR V-J signatures, a discovery cohort of 90 to 100 patients was used, comprising 40 to 45 with Graves' ophthalmopathy and approximately 58 with stable Graves' hyperthyroidism. Whether ophthalmopathy could be predicted prospectively was tested in an independent validation cohort made up of under 20 hyperthyroidism patients plus 17 patients who later progressed to ophthalmopathy. The 75 to 100 discovery patients were randomly divided into training and test sets at a 7:3 ratio. Thyroid tissue and blood T-cell repertoires from several Graves' hyperthyroidism patients were also compared in the study. Once sampling was done, hyperthyroidism patients were given methimazole at a starting dose of 30 mg daily, whereas ophthalmopathy patients were given high-dose intravenous methylprednisolone. Libraries were constructed in a second round of multiplex PCR, after which size selection and purification were performed. Sequencing of the libraries was done on an Illumina HiSeq2000 using paired-end 100 bp reads. SOAPnuke was used to process the raw data, removing reads that contained adapters or uncalled bases, had a mean Phred below 15, or lacked an exact match to the constant primer or identifier. COPE v1.2.5 was used to merge high-quality paired reads, and clonotypes were defined as unique nucleotide sequences. MiTCR v1.1 was used to align clonotypes to the IMGT TRBV, TRBD and TRBJ reference segments. Analysis was restricted to V-J combinations with a frequency above 0.0001, which covered roughly 99% of repertoires. The TCS score was defined as F50 (clonal expansion) divided by E x V (chaos), with BLOSUM62-based TCRdist calculated between CDR3 peptides within each V-J. Welch's t-statistics and random forest reduced roughly 530 V-J features to 10 to 15, which were used in a naive Bayes classifier (R e1071). Sample size was not statistically predetermined, and investigators were not blinded to group allocation. TCR Vbeta CDR3 sequencing of 130 to 150 peripheral blood samples (roughly 43 ophthalmopathy, 75 hyperthyroidism and around 17 progressor patients) is reported in the paper.

The receptor was isolated from a woman between 45 and 60 years old with Graves disease. Donor details come from another sample of the same person, matched by shared clones. The sequencing here drew on peripheral blood mononuclear cells (PBMCs), taken at new diagnosis, from a patient treated with antithyroid drugs.

The CDR3 amino acid sequence is: CASSLALAGEEQFF. The nucleotides are TGCGCCAGCAGCTTGGCGCTAGCGGGAGAAGAGCAGTTCTTC. This chain is built from TRBV5-1 and TRBJ2-1, and TRBD2 matches 10 of the central bases. V lost 0 bases and J lost 10 bases, and the count of bases not matched to a germline gene is 4. In the germline V gene, CDR1 corresponds to SGHRS and CDR2 to YFSETQ. CDR3 length: 14 amino acids, cysteine to phenylalanine. Solely the CDR3 DNA is kept, with 42 bases framed from the first base.